This passage covers 3 T cell receptor beta chains from one sample sequenced in a study of T cells after yellow fever vaccination (dated by TCRdb to between 2018 and 2021). The meaning of the sample's treatment or condition label: live attenuated yellow fever vaccine strain. Library creation used 5' RACE. Sequencer: Illumina HiSeq 2500. In TCRdb, the public reads were trimmed at Q25 with fastp and aligned with MiXCR, with productive beta chains retained. CDR3 protein sequences are deduplicated, and each keeps its most common genes and DNA. Present in this sample are under 600,000 distinct CDR3 sequences, less than 15% of which were seen just once. Over 13% of the sample belongs to the ten largest clones. The material was PBMCs, obtained on the day of the yellow fever booster vaccination. These receptor sequences come from a man aged 30 to 39 who received the YFV17D yellow fever vaccine.

This clonotype was recorded only once. This rearrangement joins TRBV29-1 to TRBJ2-1, with D perhaps TRBD2 (7 bases). CDR1 and CDR2 from the germline V gene are SQVTM and ANQGSEA. The CDR3 loop spans 14 amino acids. The germline V and J ends were trimmed by 3 bases and 7 bases, with 16 bases remaining between them. CDR3 nucleotide sequence: TGCAGCGTTGATGGGGGGGACACAGCGAATGAGCAGTTCTTC. It is translated as CSVDGGDTANEQFF.

This clonotype was counted between two and nine times. The genes are TRBV20-1 and TRBJ1-3; D is perhaps TRBD1 (6 bases). V lost 0 bases and J lost 0, with 12 bases in between. CDR1 DFQATT and CDR2 SNEGSKA come from the germline V gene (reference sequence). The length of the CDR3 is 16 residues. Written as DNA, the CDR3 is TGCAGTGCTAGAGACCCTAGGGGGAACTCTGGAAACACCATATATTTT. The encoded protein is CSARDPRGNSGNTIYF.

This clonotype was picked up a small number of times. The gene calls are TRBV11-2 and TRBJ2-5, with 7 bases matching TRBD1. The CDR3 has 14 amino acids. The V gene end was trimmed by 5 bases and the J gene end by 3 bases; junction bases not matched to a gene: 6. The germline CDR1 and CDR2 sequences are SGHAT and FQNNGV. The CDR3 protein is CASSVVDREETQYF. CDR3 in DNA: TGTGCCAGCAGCGTGGTAGACAGGGAAGAGACCCAGTACTTC. The variable domain in full, with the rest retrieved from reference TRBV11-2 and TRBJ2-5, is EAGVAQSPRYKIIEKRQSVAFWCNPISGHATLYWYQQILGQGPKLLIQFQNNGVVDDSQLPKDRFSAERLKGVDSTLKIQPAKLEDSAVYLCASSVVDREETQYFGPGTRLLVL.